The 9 T cell receptor beta chains presented below share a single source sample, sequenced in a study of blood T cell repertoires in COVID-19. Libraries were prepared by immunoSEQ multiplex PCR; TCRdb keeps only in-frame clonotypes and omits some of them. Counted here are about 250,000 clones, roughly 81% occurring once; the ten biggest clones make up about 4%. Sequencing was done on a sample of peripheral blood. Receptors originate from a man aged 50-60 years with acute or convalescent COVID-19.

The chain recombines TRBV18 with TRBJ1-6, with D possibly TRBD1 on 5 matching bases. This CDR3 contains 16 residues. Trimming pared 6 bases from V and 0 bases from J, leaving 12 bases between. Germline assignment: CDR1 KGHSH and CDR2 LQKENI. The CDR3 sequence is CASSPRQSSYNSPLHF. The CDR3 coding sequence is TGTGCCAGCTCCCCAAGACAGAGCTCCTATAATTCACCCCTCCACTTT.

The chain has TRBV10-3 and TRBJ2-7; 10 bases match TRBD1. CDR3 length: 14 residues. The germline V gene encodes CDR1 ENHRY and CDR2 SYGVKD. V was clipped by 3 bases and J by 4 bases; unmatched bases: 3. DNA for the CDR3: TGTGCCATCAGTGATAGGGACAGGGGTTACGAGCAGTACTTC. It specifies CAISDRDRGYEQYF.

This clone was recorded a few times. The V and J genes are TRBV6-6 and TRBJ2-7; D is possibly TRBD2 (5 bases). V gave up 0 bases and J gave up 0 bases, with 9 bases separating them. Germline V gene sequence: CDR1 MNHNY, CDR2 SVGAGI (reference sequence). This CDR3 contains 15 residues. For the CDR3, the DNA is TGTGCCAGCAGTTACTCGAGGACTGTCTCCTACGAGCAGTACTTC. This gives the protein CASSYSRTVSYEQYF.

This rearrangement joins TRBV11-3 to TRBJ1-2; a possible D gene is TRBD1 (6 bases). This CDR3 region has 16 residues. Germline loops: CDR1 SGHNT, CDR2 YENEEA. Between the trimmed V and J ends, which lost 0 bases and 5 bases, there was a span of 16 bases. The CDR3 DNA is TGTGCCAGCAGCTTAGATGGTAGTTCCGGACAGTATGGCTACACCTTC. Protein product: CASSLDGSSGQYGYTF.

V and J are TRBV9 and TRBJ1-5, with D possibly matching TRBD1 (6 bases). The germline V gene encodes CDR1 SGDLS and CDR2 YYNGEE. The CDR3 runs 14 residues. Trimming stripped 3 bases from V and 4 bases from J, with 11 bases between. This CDR3 is CASSEGGRNQPQHF. In nucleotides, the CDR3 is TGTGCCAGCAGCGAAGGGGGACGGAATCAGCCCCAGCATTTT.

This chain uses TRBV27 with TRBJ1-1; no firm D call. CDR1 is MNHEY, CDR2 SMNVEV, per germline (reference sequence). This CDR3 is 16 amino acids long. Trimming removed 2 bases at V and 4 bases at J, with 17 bases between. The CDR3 loop reads CASSLNRRVAGTEAFF. The CDR3 coding sequence is TGTGCCAGCAGTTTAAACCGCCGGGTGGCGGGCACTGAAGCTTTCTTT.

The count of this clone is one. This chain connects TRBV6-5 to TRBJ2-1; 8 positions agree with TRBD2. The germline V gene encodes CDR1 MNHEY and CDR2 SVGAGI. CDR3 length: 15 residues. J was trimmed by 7 bases and V by 0 bases; bases with no gene match: 5. As DNA, the CDR3 is TGTGCCAGCAGTTACTCAGCGGGAGTTGGGAATGAGCAGTTCTTC. Its protein is CASSYSAGVGNEQFF.

CDR3 nucleotides: TGCGCCAGCAGCCACGACGGCCAGGGTACGTACGAGCAGTACTTC. Amino acid sequence: CASSHDGQGTYEQYF. The V call is TRBV5-1, the J call TRBJ2-7; a possible D gene is TRBD1 (5 bases). There are 15 residues in the CDR3. V shed 4 bases and J shed 4 bases, with 18 bases lying between them. Germline V lookup: CDR1 SGHRS, CDR2 YFSETQ.

The gene calls are TRBV4-2 and TRBJ1-5; D gene unclear. V gave up 0 bases and J gave up 5 bases, with 14 bases separating them. Germline lookup yields CDR1 LGHNA and CDR2 YNFKEQ. This CDR3 spans 16 amino acids. The CDR3 DNA sequence: TGTGCCAGCAGCCAAGATTATGGGCAGAGCCATCAGCCCCAGCATTTT. This sequence encodes CASSQDYGQSHQPQHF.